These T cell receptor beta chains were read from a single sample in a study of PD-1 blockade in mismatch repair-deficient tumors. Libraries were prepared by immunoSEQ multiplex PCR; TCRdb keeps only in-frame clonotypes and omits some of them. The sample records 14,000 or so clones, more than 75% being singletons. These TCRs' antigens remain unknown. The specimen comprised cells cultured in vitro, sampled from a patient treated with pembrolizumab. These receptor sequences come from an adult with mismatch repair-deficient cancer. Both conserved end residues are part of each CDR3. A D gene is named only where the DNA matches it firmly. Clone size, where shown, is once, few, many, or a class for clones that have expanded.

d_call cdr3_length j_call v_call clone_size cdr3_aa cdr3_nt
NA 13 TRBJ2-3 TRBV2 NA CASSPESTDTQYF TGTGCCAGCAGTCCTGAAAGCACAGATACGCAGTATTTT
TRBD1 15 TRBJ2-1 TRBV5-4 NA CASSFYRGRYGEQFF TGTGCCAGCAGCTTCTACAGGGGGCGCTACGGTGAGCAGTTCTTC
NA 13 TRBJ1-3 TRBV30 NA CAWMGRAGNTIYF TGTGCCTGGATGGGCAGGGCTGGGAACACCATATATTTT
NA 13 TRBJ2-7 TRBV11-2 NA CASSLVMTYEQYF TGTGCCAGCAGCTTAGTCATGACCTACGAGCAGTACTTC
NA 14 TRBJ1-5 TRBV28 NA CASSFYTAYQPQHF TGTGCCAGCAGTTTTTATACTGCCTATCAGCCCCAGCATTTT
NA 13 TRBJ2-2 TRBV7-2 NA CASSLVWTGELFF TGTGCCAGCAGCTTAGTCTGGACCGGGGAGCTGTTTTTT
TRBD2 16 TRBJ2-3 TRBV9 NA CASSKIAGSVVDTQYF TGTGCCAGCAGCAAAATAGCGGGATCTGTCGTGGATACGCAGTATTTT
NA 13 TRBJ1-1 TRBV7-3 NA CASSNSWDTEAFF TGTGCCAGCAGTAACTCCTGGGACACTGAAGCTTTCTTT
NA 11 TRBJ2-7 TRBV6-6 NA CASITFREQYF TGTGCCAGCATTACATTTCGGGAGCAGTACTTC
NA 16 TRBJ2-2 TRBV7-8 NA CASSSGTRGNTGELFF TGTGCCAGCAGCTCAGGCACTCGGGGGAACACCGGGGAGCTGTTTTTT
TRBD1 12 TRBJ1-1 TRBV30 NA CACDGTAYEAFF TGTGCCTGCGACGGGACAGCCTATGAAGCTTTCTTT
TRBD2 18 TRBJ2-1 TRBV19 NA CASSVGLADYSSYNEQFF TGTGCCAGTAGTGTTGGACTAGCGGACTATAGCTCCTACAATGAGCAGTTCTTC
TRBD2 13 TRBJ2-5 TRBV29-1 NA CSVPSGRTETQYF TGCAGCGTTCCTAGCGGGAGGACGGAGACCCAGTACTTC
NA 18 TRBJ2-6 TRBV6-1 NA CASSVAEWEQSRANVLTF TGTGCCAGCAGTGTGGCCGAGTGGGAACAAAGTCGGGCCAACGTCCTGACTTTC
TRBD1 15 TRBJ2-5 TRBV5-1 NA CASGGQGGSPETQYF TGCGCCAGCGGGGGACAGGGCGGATCTCCAGAGACCCAGTACTTC
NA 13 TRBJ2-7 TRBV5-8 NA CASSLGRVHEQYF TGTGCCAGCAGCTTGGGGCGGGTACACGAGCAGTACTTC
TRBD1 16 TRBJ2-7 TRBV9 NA CASSVGTGVFAYEQYF TGTGCCAGCAGCGTAGGCACAGGGGTTTTTGCCTACGAGCAGTACTTC
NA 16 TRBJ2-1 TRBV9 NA CASSPGRAGRYNEQFF TGTGCCAGCAGCCCCGGCAGGGCGGGGAGGTACAATGAGCAGTTCTTC
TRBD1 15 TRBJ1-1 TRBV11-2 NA CASSLAGGTNTEAFF TGTGCCAGCAGCTTGGCAGGGGGAACGAACACTGAAGCTTTCTTT
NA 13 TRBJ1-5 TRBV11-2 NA CASSLAGHQPQHF TGTGCCAGCAGCTTAGCCGGCCATCAGCCCCAGCATTTT
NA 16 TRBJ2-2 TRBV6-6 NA CASSYRPAGVTGELFF TGTGCCAGCAGTTACCGGCCAGCGGGCGTCACCGGGGAGCTGTTTTTT
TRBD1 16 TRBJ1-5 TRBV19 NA CASSIDLSGGWQPQHF TGTGCCAGTAGTATAGACCTATCAGGGGGATGGCAGCCCCAGCATTTT
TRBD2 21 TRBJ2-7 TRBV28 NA CASSSAGTSGFEWGFTYEQYF TGTGCCAGCAGTTCCGCCGGGACTAGCGGTTTCGAATGGGGTTTTACCTACGAGCAGTACTTC
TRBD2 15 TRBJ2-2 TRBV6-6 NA CASKTTGTRTGELFF TGTGCCAGCAAGACGACCGGGACTAGGACCGGGGAGCTGTTTTTT
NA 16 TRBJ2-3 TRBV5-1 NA CASSLGGGVIADTQYF TGCGCCAGCAGCTTGGGAGGAGGGGTGATCGCAGATACGCAGTATTTT
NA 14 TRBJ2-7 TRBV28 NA CASSLYGTYYEQYF TGTGCCAGCAGTTTATACGGGACATACTACGAGCAGTACTTC
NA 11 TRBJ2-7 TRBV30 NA CAWKLFYEQYF TGTGCCTGGAAACTGTTCTACGAGCAGTACTTC
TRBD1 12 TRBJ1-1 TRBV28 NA CASSFGTGEAFF TGTGCCAGCAGTTTTGGGACAGGGGAAGCTTTCTTT
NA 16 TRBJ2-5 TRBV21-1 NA CASSKVTTHRGETQYF TGTGCCAGCAGCAAAGTGACCACGCATCGGGGGGAGACCCAGTACTTC
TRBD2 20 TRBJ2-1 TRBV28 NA CASSFEFQREGLEVSREQFF TGTGCCAGCAGTTTCGAGTTCCAGCGGGAGGGCCTAGAGGTGTCTCGTGAGCAGTTCTTC
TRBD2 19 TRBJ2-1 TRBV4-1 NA CASSQVLAGVRVSYNEQFF TGCGCCAGCAGCCAAGTACTAGCGGGTGTTCGGGTTTCCTACAATGAGCAGTTCTTC
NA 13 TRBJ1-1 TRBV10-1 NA CASSESSPVYAFF TGCGCCAGCAGTGAGTCGAGCCCGGTATATGCTTTCTTT
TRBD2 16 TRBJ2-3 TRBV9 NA CASSPGLAGSTDTQYF TGTGCCAGCAGCCCGGGACTAGCGGGAAGCACAGATACGCAGTATTTT
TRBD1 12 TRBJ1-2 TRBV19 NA CASSTGNDGYTF TGTGCCAGTTCGACAGGGAATGATGGCTACACCTTC
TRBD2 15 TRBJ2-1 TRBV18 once CASSRGLAGGNEQFF TGTGCCAGCTCACGTGGACTAGCGGGAGGCAATGAGCAGTTCTTC
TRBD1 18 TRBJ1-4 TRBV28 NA CASSWDRVKRTTNEKLFF TGTGCCAGCAGTTGGGACAGGGTAAAAAGAACAACTAATGAAAAACTGTTTTTT
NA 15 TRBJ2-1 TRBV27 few CASSFRGGSYNEQFF TGTGCCAGCAGTTTTCGGGGTGGCTCCTACAATGAGCAGTTCTTC
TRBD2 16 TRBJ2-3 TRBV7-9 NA CASSLTSGRATDTQYF TGTGCCAGCAGCTTGACTAGCGGGAGGGCCACAGATACGCAGTATTTT
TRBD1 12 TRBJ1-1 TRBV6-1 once CALDRANTEAFF TGTGCTTTGGACAGGGCGAACACTGAAGCTTTCTTT
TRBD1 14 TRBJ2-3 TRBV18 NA CASSRGQGSDTQYF TGTGCCAGCTCACGGGGACAGGGCAGCGATACGCAGTATTTT
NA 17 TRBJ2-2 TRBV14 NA CASSQGGDEGTTGELFF TGTGCCAGCAGCCAAGGAGGGGATGAGGGAACCACCGGGGAGCTGTTTTTT
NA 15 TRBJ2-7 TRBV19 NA CASSIDSQVSYEQYF TGTGCCAGTAGTATAGATTCTCAGGTCTCCTACGAGCAGTACTTC
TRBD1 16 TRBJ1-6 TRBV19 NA CASSLMGTGVNSPLHF TGTGCCAGTAGCCTGATGGGGACAGGGGTAAATTCACCCCTCCACTTT
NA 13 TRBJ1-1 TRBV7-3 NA CASSLTVGLGAFF TGTGCCAGCAGCTTAACCGTTGGGCTTGGGGCTTTCTTT
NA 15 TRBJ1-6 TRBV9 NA CASSPPARPNSPLHF TGTGCCAGCAGCCCTCCCGCAAGGCCCAATTCACCCCTCCACTTT
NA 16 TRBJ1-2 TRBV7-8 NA CASSPYKAGGAGGYTF TGTGCCAGCAGCCCTTACAAAGCGGGGGGCGCCGGGGGCTACACCTTC
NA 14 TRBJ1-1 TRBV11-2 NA CASSLVLRGTEAFF TGTGCCAGCAGCCTGGTCCTAAGAGGCACTGAAGCTTTCTTT
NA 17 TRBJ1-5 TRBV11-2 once CASKARPRQGLNQPQHF TGTGCCAGCAAGGCCCGGCCTCGACAAGGCCTCAATCAGCCCCAGCATTTT
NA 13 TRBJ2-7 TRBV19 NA CASSPPGLYEQYF TGTGCCAGTAGTCCCCCGGGACTTTACGAGCAGTACTTC
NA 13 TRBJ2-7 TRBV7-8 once CASNSGEQLEQYF TGTGCCAGTAACTCAGGGGAGCAGTTGGAGCAGTACTTC
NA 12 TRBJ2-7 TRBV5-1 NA CASSEQGHEQYF TGCGCCAGCAGCGAACAGGGCCACGAGCAGTACTTC
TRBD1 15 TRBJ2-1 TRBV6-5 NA CASSYDRALQNEQFF TGTGCCAGCAGTTACGACAGGGCTTTACAGAATGAGCAGTTCTTC
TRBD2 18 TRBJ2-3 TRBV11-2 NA CASSSWGSGGRSADTQYF TGTGCCAGCAGCTCTTGGGGGAGCGGCGGGAGGAGCGCAGATACGCAGTATTTT
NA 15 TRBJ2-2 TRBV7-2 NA CASSSQLTGTGELFF TGTGCCAGCAGCTCCCAACTTACAGGGACCGGGGAGCTGTTTTTT
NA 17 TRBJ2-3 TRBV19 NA CASRPRDGGPSTDTQYF TGTGCCAGTAGGCCCCGTGATGGGGGGCCTAGCACAGATACGCAGTATTTT
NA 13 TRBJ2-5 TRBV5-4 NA CASNSGTQETQYF TGTGCCAGCAACTCCGGGACTCAAGAGACCCAGTACTTC
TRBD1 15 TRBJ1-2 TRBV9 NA CASSGGTGENYGYTF TGTGCCAGCAGCGGAGGGACAGGAGAGAACTATGGCTACACCTTC
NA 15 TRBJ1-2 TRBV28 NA CASSPPRGVYAGYTF TGTGCCAGCAGTCCCCCCCGGGGCGTGTACGCTGGCTACACCTTC